One sample yielded the 11 T cell receptor beta chains listed below, sequenced in a study of blood T cell repertoires in COVID-19. Data came from immunoSEQ multiplex PCR; TCRdb stores just in-frame clones and leaves some out. The table shows approximately 250,000 clones, with about 84% occurring only once. The source material was peripheral blood. The receptors derive from a woman at least 80 years old with COVID-19, enrolled during active disease.

The V gene is TRBV7-2, the J gene TRBJ2-1, with 7 bases lining up with TRBD1. The trim removed 2 bases at V and 0 bases at J, leaving 4 bases unmatched. Germline CDR1 is SGHTA and CDR2 is FQGNSA. The CDR3 is 16 amino acids. CDR3 nucleotide sequence: TGTGCCAGCAGCTTACGTCAGGGGGACTCCTACAATGAGCAGTTCTTC. Encoded protein: CASSLRQGDSYNEQFF.

The chain combines TRBV28 with TRBJ2-1, with 7 bases aligning to TRBD1. V lost 7 bases, J lost 1 base, and 4 bases stayed unmatched. CDR3 length: 14 amino acids. Germline CDR1 MDHEN, CDR2 SYDVKM. CDR3 DNA: TGTGCCAGCACCCCGGACAGGTCCTACAATGAGCAGTTCTTC. The encoded protein is CASTPDRSYNEQFF.

This chain joins TRBV5-1 and TRBJ1-5, with D unresolved. With 1 base removed from V and 4 bases from J, the gap between germline ends came to 6 bases. Germline V gives CDR1 SGHRS, CDR2 YFSETQ. This CDR3 comprises 13 residues. Here the CDR3 reads CASSLSGNQPQHF. The DNA for the CDR3 is TGCGCCAGCAGCTTGTCCGGTAATCAGCCCCAGCATTTT.

V gene TRBV6-2 or TRBV6-3 combines with J gene TRBJ1-1; TRBD1 aligns across 8 bases. The CDR3 is 15 amino acids. Per germline, CDR1 MNHEY and CDR2 SVGEGT. V gave up 0 bases and J gave up 4 bases; unmatched junction bases: 4. The CDR3 coding sequence is TGTGCCAGCAGTTACTCGCCAGGGGGCCCCACTGAAGCTTTCTTT. Its protein product is CASSYSPGGPTEAFF.

This chain connects TRBV7-9 to TRBJ2-1, with TRBD2 matching over 8 bases. Germline values: CDR1 SEHNR, CDR2 FQNEAQ (reference sequence). The CDR3 consists of 14 residues. V was clipped by 8 bases and J by 4 bases; unmatched bases: 7. CDR3 region: CASAIAGPYNEQFF. The CDR3 DNA follows: TGTGCCAGCGCTATAGCGGGACCTTACAATGAGCAGTTCTTC.

The gene calls are TRBV28 and TRBJ2-3, with 8 bases that match TRBD2. This CDR3 spans 14 amino acids. Looked up from germline, CDR1 is MDHEN and CDR2 is SYDVKM. J gave up 1 base and V 6 bases, and 3 bases lay outside the gene matches. Written as DNA, the CDR3 is TGTGCCAGCAGCCAAGCGGGGGGCACAGATACGCAGTATTTT. Residues: CASSQAGGTDTQYF.

J is TRBJ2-1 and V is TRBV10-3, with 8 bases aligning to TRBD2. The CDR3 has 13 residues. J lost 8 bases, V lost 5 bases, and 5 bases had no gene match. Germline V gene lookup returns CDR1 ENHRY and CDR2 SYGVKD. The CDR3 nucleotides are TGTGCCATCAGTAGCGGGGGCTCCGATGAGCAGTTCTTC. Translated, it gives CAISSGGSDEQFF.

The V gene is TRBV28, the J gene TRBJ1-2; D gene uncertain. Germline V gene lookup returns CDR1 MDHEN and CDR2 SYDVKM. The CDR3 sequence is 11 residues long. V lost 8 bases and J lost 8, with 12 bases in between. CDR3 nucleotide sequence: TGTGCCAGCTGGAGCCCTGAAGGCTACACCTTC. Protein: CASWSPEGYTF.

This clone was seen a few times. This sequence joins TRBV24-1 and TRBJ1-4; D is ambiguous. Trimming cost V 5 bases and J 8 bases, with 8 bases left between them. CDR3 length: 12 residues. Germline assignment: CDR1 KGHDR and CDR2 SFDVKD. The CDR3 nucleotides read TGTGCCACCAGTGTCTTGGGCGAAAAACTGTTTTTT. It specifies CATSVLGEKLFF.

The chain joins TRBV7-8 to TRBJ2-2; 9 bases agree with TRBD1. Per the germline V gene, CDR1 is SGHVS and CDR2 is FQNEAQ. The V segment lost 5 bases and the J segment 4 bases; nucleotides outside the gene matches: 17. This CDR3 has 19 amino acids. CDR3 nucleotides: TGTGCCAGCAGCGGCTTCCGAATCCCGGGACAGGGTCCCACCGGGGAGCTGTTTTTT. It is translated as CASSGFRIPGQGPTGELFF. The full variable domain, its missing parts supplied by reference TRBV7-8 and TRBJ2-2, is GAGVSQSPRYKVAKRGQDVALRCDPISGHVSLFWYQQALGQGPEFLTYFQNEAQLDKSGLPSDRFFAERPEGSVSTLKIQRTQQEDSAVYLCASSGFRIPGQGPTGELFFGEGSRLTVL.

J is TRBJ2-7 and V is TRBV19; D gene unclear. Germline V CDR1 and CDR2: LNHDA, SQIVND (reference sequence). The CDR3 consists of 13 residues. V lost 8 bases and J lost 0, with 11 bases in between. CDR3 DNA sequence: TGTGCCAGTGGTCCCCGGTACTCCTACGAGCAGTACTTC. Translation gives CASGPRYSYEQYF.